This record looks at one TCR beta chain sequence and its context. Per the germline V gene, CDR1 is SQVTM and CDR2 is ANQGSEA. V shed 4 bases and J shed 7 bases, with 13 bases lying between them. This CDR3 spans 12 amino acids. These data originate in a study of CD8+CD57+ T cells in acquired aplastic anemia. According to the study, genomic DNA was the template for TCR beta VDJ and CDR3 profiling. TCRdb ran MiXCR on the reads and lists one entry per CDR3 protein. The sample consists of fewer than 85,000 distinct CDR3 sequences, roughly 70% of them appearing once. Only patients with CD8+CD57+ cell expansion on flow cytometry were chosen for sequencing. The enrolled patients all had severe acquired aplastic anemia.

Sequencing used sorted CD4+, CD8+, or CD8+CD57+ T cells (not recorded which) from PBMCs. This chain uses TRBV29-1 with TRBJ1-2; tentatively, D is TRBD1 (6 bases). The receptor was isolated from a human donor with aplastic anemia. CDR3: CSVVRGAGGYTF. The CDR3 nucleotides are TGCAGCGTTGTCCGGGGGGCGGGTGGCTACACCTTC.